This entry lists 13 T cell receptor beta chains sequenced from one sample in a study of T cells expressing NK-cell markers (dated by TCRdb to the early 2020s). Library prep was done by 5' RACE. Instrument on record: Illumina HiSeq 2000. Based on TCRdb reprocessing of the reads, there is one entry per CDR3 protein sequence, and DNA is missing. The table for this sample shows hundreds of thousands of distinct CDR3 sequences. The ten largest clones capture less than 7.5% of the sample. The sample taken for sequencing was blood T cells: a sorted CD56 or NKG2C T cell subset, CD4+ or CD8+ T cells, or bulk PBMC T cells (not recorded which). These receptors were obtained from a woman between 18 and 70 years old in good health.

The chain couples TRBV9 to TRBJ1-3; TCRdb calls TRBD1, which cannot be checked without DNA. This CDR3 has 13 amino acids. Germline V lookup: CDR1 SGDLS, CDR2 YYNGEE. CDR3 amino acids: CASNPGPGNTIYF.

The CDR3 spells CASSLAVGGYTEAFF. V gene TRBV5-5 combines with J gene TRBJ1-1; there is no DNA to check the TCRdb D call of TRBD1. The CDR3 loop spans 15 amino acids. CDR1 and CDR2 (germline): SGHKS, YYEKEE (reference sequence). Together with reference TRBV5-5 and TRBJ1-1, the CDR3 gives the full variable domain: DAGVTQSPTHLIKTRGQQVTLRCSPISGHKSVSWYQQVLGQGPQFIFQYYEKEERGRGNFPDRFSARQFPNYSSELNVNALLLGDSALYLCASSLAVGGYTEAFFGQGTRLTVV.

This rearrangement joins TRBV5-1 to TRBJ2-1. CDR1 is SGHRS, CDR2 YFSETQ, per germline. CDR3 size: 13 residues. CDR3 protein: CASSSGRDNEQFF.

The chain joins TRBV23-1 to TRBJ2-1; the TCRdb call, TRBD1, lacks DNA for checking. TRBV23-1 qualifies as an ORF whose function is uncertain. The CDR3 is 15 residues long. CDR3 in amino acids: CASPEGAISPNEQFF.

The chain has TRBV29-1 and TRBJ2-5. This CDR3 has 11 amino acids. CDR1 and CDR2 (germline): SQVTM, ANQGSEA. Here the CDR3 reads CSVEQEETQYF.

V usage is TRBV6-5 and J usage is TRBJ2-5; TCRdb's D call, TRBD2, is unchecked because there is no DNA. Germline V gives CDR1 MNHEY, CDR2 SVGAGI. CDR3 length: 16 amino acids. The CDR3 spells CATTSGLLAGGETQYF.

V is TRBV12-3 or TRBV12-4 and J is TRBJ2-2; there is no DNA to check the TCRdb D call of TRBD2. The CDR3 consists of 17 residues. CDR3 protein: CASSLGVSGTNTGELFF.

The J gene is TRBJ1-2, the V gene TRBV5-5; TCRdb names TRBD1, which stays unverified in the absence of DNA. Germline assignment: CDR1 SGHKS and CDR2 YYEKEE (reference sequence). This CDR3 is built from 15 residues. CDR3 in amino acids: CASSLTAQGWNGYTF.

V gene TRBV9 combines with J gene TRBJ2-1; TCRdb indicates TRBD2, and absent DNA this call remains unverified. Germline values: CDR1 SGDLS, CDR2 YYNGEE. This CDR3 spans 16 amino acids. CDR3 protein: CASSVAVGRQDNEQFF.

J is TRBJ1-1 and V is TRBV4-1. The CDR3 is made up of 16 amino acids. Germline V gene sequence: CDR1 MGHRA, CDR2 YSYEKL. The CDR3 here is CASSHHRDWRNTEAFF.

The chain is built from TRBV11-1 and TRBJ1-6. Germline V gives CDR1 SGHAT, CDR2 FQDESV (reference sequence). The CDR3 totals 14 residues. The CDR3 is CASSSRRENSPLHF.

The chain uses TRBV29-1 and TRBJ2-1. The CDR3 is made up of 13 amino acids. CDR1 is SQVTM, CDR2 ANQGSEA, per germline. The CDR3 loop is CSVHLGFYNEQFF.

This CDR3 reads CASSPRTGPHMNTEAFF. The chain uses TRBV11-1 and TRBJ1-1; there is no DNA to check the TCRdb D call of TRBD1. The CDR3 extends over 17 amino acids. Germline CDR1 reads SGHAT; CDR2 reads FQDESV (reference sequence).